This T cell receptor beta chain was documented in a study of T-cell memory formation after mild COVID-19. V gave up 5 bases and J gave up 0 bases, with 8 bases separating them. The germline gives CDR1 SEHNR, CDR2 FQNEAQ (reference sequence). The CDR3 covers 14 residues. TCRdb fed the 5' RACE reads into MiXCR, producing one record per CDR3 protein. The sample includes approximately 240,000 distinct CDR3 sequences, roughly 17% of them seen just once. This TCR derives from a man younger than 35 who had mild COVID-19 (a few samples of this study predate the infection). Cell type and time point are not known. The V and J genes are TRBV7-9 and TRBJ1-3; no definite D call. Material for sequencing was PBMCs or a T cell subset sorted from them (not recorded which). The CDR3 protein is CASSIKNSGNTIYF. The CDR3 DNA is TGTGCCAGCAGCATAAAAAACTCTGGAAACACCATATATTTT. The full variable domain, completed using reference TRBV7-9 and TRBJ1-3, is DTGVSQNPRHKITKRGQNVTFRCDPISEHNRLYWYRQTLGQGPEFLTYFQNEAQLEKSRLLSDRFSAERPKGSFSTLEIQRTEQGDSAMYLCASSIKNSGNTIYFGEGSWLTVV.